The 16 T cell receptor beta chains reported below all come from one sample, sequenced in a study of CD8 T cells in ankylosing spondylitis (dated by TCRdb to the late 2010s). General findings and caveats noted by the study authors: A TCR beta motif made up of several highly homologous amino acid variants appeared to be characteristic of blood from ankylosing spondylitis patients.

Libraries were made using 5' RACE. The sequencing machine was an Illumina HiSeq 2500. TCRdb reprocessed the public reads (quality trimming at Q25 with fastp, clone calling with MiXCR) and kept in-frame beta chains. Entries that share a CDR3 protein sequence are merged under the most common genes and DNA. The sample table records about 700,000 distinct CDR3 sequences; 15% to 20% of these occur just once. Jointly, the top ten make up around a fifth of the sample. For these receptors, no antigen is known. The sequencing input was blood, either unsorted or a sorted T cell fraction (not recorded which). All receptors derive from a male donor with ankylosing spondylitis.

The count of this clonotype is one. This chain joins TRBV19 and TRBJ1-1; D unclear. Germline values: CDR1 LNHDA, CDR2 SQIVND (reference sequence). The length of the CDR3 is 13 residues. Trimming pared 9 bases from V and 1 base from J, leaving 12 bases between. CDR3 region: CASRGLRNTEAFF. DNA of the CDR3: TGTGCCAGCCGGGGATTGAGGAACACTGAAGCTTTCTTT.

This sequence joins TRBV10-3 and TRBJ1-2; tentative D call: TRBD1 (6 bases). The V gene's germline CDR1 is ENHRY and CDR2 SYGVKD. V lost 3 bases to trimming and J lost 4 bases, with 15 bases between them. This CDR3 has 15 residues. The CDR3 protein is CAISDVSRDTYGYTF. DNA for the CDR3: TGTGCCATCAGTGACGTTAGTAGGGACACCTATGGCTACACCTTC.

The rearrangement links TRBV30 to TRBJ1-2, with D perhaps TRBD1 (6 bases). The CDR3 covers 11 residues. V lost 1 base to trimming and J lost 6 bases, with 6 bases between them. CDR1 GTSNPN and CDR2 SVGIG come from the germline V gene (reference sequence). The CDR3 coding sequence is TGTGCCTGGAGTGAGGGGGATGGCTACACCTTC. It specifies CAWSEGDGYTF.

The chain recombines TRBV11-1 with TRBJ2-3; 12 bases align to TRBD2. CDR1 and CDR2 from the germline V gene are SGHAT and FQDESV (reference sequence). This CDR3 has 16 residues. The V segment lost 3 bases and the J segment 3 bases; nucleotides outside the gene matches: 4. The CDR3 region is CASSFPLAGGTDTQYF. The CDR3 DNA follows: TGTGCCAGCAGCTTCCCACTAGCGGGGGGAACAGATACGCAGTATTTT.

This clonotype has just a few counts. This chain joins TRBV7-2 and TRBJ2-1; the match to TRBD1 covers 8 bases. Germline CDR1 SGHTA, CDR2 FQGNSA. V dropped 4 bases and J dropped 6; count of bases not matched to a gene: 8. There are 15 residues in the CDR3. CDR3 amino acids: CASSSGQVGSNEQFF. The CDR3 nucleotides are TGTGCCAGCAGCTCGGGACAGGTCGGTTCCAATGAGCAGTTCTTC.

The chain is built from TRBV5-1 and TRBJ2-1; D assignment may be TRBD1 or TRBD2 (5 bases each). The V gene lost 6 bases and the J gene lost 2 bases, with 15 bases spanning the gap. The germline CDR1 and CDR2 sequences are SGHRS and YFSETQ. The CDR3 spans 15 residues. The CDR3 region has the DNA TGCGCCAGCATCCCAGGGACCTCCGCCTACAATGAGCAGTTCTTC. This encodes CASIPGTSAYNEQFF. Together with reference TRBV5-1 and TRBJ2-1, the CDR3 gives the full variable domain: KAGVTQTPRYLIKTRGQQVTLSCSPISGHRSVSWYQQTPGQGLQFLFEYFSETQRNKGNFPGRFSGRQFSNSRSEMNVSTLELGDSALYLCASIPGTSAYNEQFFGPGTRLTVL.

The chain combines TRBV6-1 with TRBJ2-7; D could derive from TRBD1 or TRBD2 (5 bases each). With 8 bases removed from V and 4 bases from J, the gap between germline ends came to 15 bases. Germline V gene lookup returns CDR1 MNHNS and CDR2 SASEGT. This CDR3 is 13 amino acids long. The DNA for the CDR3 is TGTGCCAGCCAAGAGGGACCCAAGTACGAGCAGTACTTC. Its protein is CASQEGPKYEQYF.

The chain employs TRBV15 and TRBJ2-7; D is perhaps TRBD1 (6 bases). CDR3 length: 14 amino acids. V lost 3 bases to trimming and J lost 3 bases, with 12 bases between them. Germline assignment: CDR1 LNHNV and CDR2 YYDKDF (reference sequence). In DNA form, the CDR3 reads TGTGCCACCAGCAGGGCCACAGGGATCTACGAGCAGTACTTC. Translating gives CATSRATGIYEQYF.

This clonotype was observed many times. The rearrangement uses TRBV28 and TRBJ2-5; TRBD2 matches 10 bases. Trimming cost V 5 bases and J 7 bases; bases outside gene matches: 4. The CDR3 is made up of 13 amino acids. Germline V lookup: CDR1 MDHEN, CDR2 SYDVKM. The CDR3 nucleotides are TGTGCCAGCAGTCCGGGACTAGCGCCGACCCAGTACTTC. It encodes CASSPGLAPTQYF.

This clonotype was detected many times. J is TRBJ2-5 and V is TRBV7-6, with D possibly TRBD1 on 6 matching bases. The CDR3 is made up of 16 amino acids. Germline values: CDR1 SGHVS, CDR2 FNYEAQ. V was clipped by 0 bases and J by 4 bases, with 15 bases between them. CDR3 in amino acids: CASSLAGGYVIETQYF. DNA for the CDR3: TGTGCCAGCAGCTTAGCTGGGGGCTATGTGATAGAGACCCAGTACTTC.

The table lists this clonotype with a few counts. The chain carries TRBV29-1 and TRBJ2-7; D is tentatively TRBD1 or TRBD2 (6 bases each). Germline CDR1 reads SQVTM; CDR2 reads ANQGSEA. V lost 6 bases and J 5 bases, leaving 29 bases between the germline ends. The CDR3 consists of 17 residues. The CDR3 nucleotides are TGCAGCGTCGCCCCCTTGGGGGGACATATGTCCTTCCACGAGCAGTACTTC. Amino acid sequence: CSVAPLGGHMSFHEQYF.

There are a few counts of this clonotype. V and J are TRBV7-9 and TRBJ2-5; TRBD2 is a possible D gene (6 bases). Germline CDR1 and CDR2: SEHNR and FQNEAQ (reference sequence). CDR3 length equals 16 residues. V was trimmed by 4 bases and J by 1 base, leaving 16 bases between them. The DNA for the CDR3 is TGTGCCAGCAGCTACCCCCCCGGGAGTATCCAAGAGACCCAGTACTTC. Its translation is CASSYPPGSIQETQYF.

A few counts support this clonotype. The gene calls are TRBV6-1 and TRBJ2-7; TRBD1 might be the D (6 bases). From germline, CDR1 is MNHNS and CDR2 SASEGT. CDR3 length: 15 amino acids. The V gene lost 6 bases and the J gene lost 5 bases, with 20 bases spanning the gap. The CDR3 is CASSRGYRLGDEQYF. The CDR3 region has the DNA TGTGCCAGCAGCAGGGGTTACCGACTTGGCGACGAGCAGTACTTC.

The gene calls are TRBV30 and TRBJ1-2; the D gene is possibly TRBD1 (5 bases). There are 12 residues in the CDR3. Trimming pared 1 base from V and 8 bases from J, leaving 11 bases between. Germline loops: CDR1 GTSNPN, CDR2 SVGIG (reference sequence). The CDR3 DNA reads as TGTGCCTGGAGTGAAGCTGGGGGAGGCTACACCTTC. Amino acids: CAWSEAGGGYTF.

This clonotype turned up a few times. The genes are TRBV5-1 and TRBJ2-5; maybe TRBD2 (6 bases). Germline-derived CDR1 and CDR2 are SGHRS and YFSETQ. The ends were cut back, 7 bases at V and 3 bases at J, with 16 bases in the middle. The CDR3 length is 14 residues. CDR3 bases: TGCGCCAGCTCCGCCTTGGAGGGTAAAGAGACCCAGTACTTC. Protein sequence: CASSALEGKETQYF.

The genes are TRBV7-3 and TRBJ2-7; 7 nucleotides agree with TRBD1. This CDR3 is built from 16 residues. Trimming removed 5 bases from V and 3 bases from J; junction bases left unmatched: 13. Germline V gene data show CDR1 as SGHTA and CDR2 as FQGTGA. The chain's CDR3 is CASSATGTEGYYEQYF. In nucleotides, the CDR3 is TGTGCCAGCAGCGCCACCGGGACAGAGGGTTACTACGAGCAGTACTTC.